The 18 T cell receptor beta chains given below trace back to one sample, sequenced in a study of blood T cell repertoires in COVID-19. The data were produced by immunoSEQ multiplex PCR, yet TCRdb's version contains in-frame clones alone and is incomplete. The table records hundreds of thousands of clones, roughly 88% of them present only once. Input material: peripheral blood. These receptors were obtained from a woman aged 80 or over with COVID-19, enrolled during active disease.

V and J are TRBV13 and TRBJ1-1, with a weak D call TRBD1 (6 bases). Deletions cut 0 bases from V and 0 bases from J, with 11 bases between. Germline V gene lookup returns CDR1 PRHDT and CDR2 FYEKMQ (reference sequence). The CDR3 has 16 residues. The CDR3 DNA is TGTGCCAGCAGCTTAGGCCTAGGACAGATGAACACTGAAGCTTTCTTT. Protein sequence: CASSLGLGQMNTEAFF.

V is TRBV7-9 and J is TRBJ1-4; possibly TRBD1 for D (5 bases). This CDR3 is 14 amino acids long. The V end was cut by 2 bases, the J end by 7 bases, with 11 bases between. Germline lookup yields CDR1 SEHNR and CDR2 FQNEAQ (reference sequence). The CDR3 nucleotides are TGTGCCAGCAGCTTAAGGCAGGGAGGTGAAAAACTGTTTTTT. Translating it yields CASSLRQGGEKLFF.

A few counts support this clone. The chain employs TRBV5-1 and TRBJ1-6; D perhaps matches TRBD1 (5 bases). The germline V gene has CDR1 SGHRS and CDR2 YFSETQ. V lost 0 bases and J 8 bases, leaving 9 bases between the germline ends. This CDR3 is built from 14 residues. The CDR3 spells CASSLERGDSPLHF. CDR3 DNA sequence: TGCGCCAGCAGCTTGGAGCGGGGCGATTCACCCCTCCACTTT. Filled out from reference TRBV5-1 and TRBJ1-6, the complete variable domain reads KAGVTQTPRYLIKTRGQQVTLSCSPISGHRSVSWYQQTPGQGLQFLFEYFSETQRNKGNFPGRFSGRQFSNSRSEMNVSTLELGDSALYLCASSLERGDSPLHFGNGTRLTVT.

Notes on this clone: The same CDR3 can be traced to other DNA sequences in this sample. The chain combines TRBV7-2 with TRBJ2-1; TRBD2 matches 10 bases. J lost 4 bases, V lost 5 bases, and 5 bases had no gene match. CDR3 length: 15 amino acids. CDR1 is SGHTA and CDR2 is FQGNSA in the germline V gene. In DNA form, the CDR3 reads TGTGCCAGCAGCCTGAGCGGGGGGGCTTACAATGAGCAGTTCTTC. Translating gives CASSLSGGAYNEQFF.

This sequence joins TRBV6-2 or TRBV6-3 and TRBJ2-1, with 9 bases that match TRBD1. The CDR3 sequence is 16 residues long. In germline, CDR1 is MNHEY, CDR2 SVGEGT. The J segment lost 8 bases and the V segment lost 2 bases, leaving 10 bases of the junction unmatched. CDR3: CASSYPPGTGRDEQFF. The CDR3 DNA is TGTGCCAGCAGTTACCCTCCCGGGACAGGGCGGGATGAGCAGTTCTTC.

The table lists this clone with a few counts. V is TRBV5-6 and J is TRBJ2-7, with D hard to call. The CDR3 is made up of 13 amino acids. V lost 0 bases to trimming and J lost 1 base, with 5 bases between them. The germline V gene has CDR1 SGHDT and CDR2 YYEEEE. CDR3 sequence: CASSLVRSYEQYV. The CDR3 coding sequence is TGTGCCAGCAGCTTGGTCCGGTCCTACGAGCAGTACGTC.

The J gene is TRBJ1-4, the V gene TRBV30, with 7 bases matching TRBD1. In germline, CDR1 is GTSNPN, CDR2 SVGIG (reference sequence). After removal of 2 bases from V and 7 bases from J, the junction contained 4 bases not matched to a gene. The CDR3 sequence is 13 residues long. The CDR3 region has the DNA TGTGCCTGGAGTACAGGGGTGGGTGAAAAACTGTTTTTT. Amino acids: CAWSTGVGEKLFF. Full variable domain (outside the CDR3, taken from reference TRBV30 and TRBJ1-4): SQTIHQWPATLVQPVGSPLSLECTVEGTSNPNLYWYRQAAGRGLQLLFYSVGIGQISSEVPQNLSASRPQDRQFILSSKKLLLSDSGFYLCAWSTGVGEKLFFGSGTQLSVL.

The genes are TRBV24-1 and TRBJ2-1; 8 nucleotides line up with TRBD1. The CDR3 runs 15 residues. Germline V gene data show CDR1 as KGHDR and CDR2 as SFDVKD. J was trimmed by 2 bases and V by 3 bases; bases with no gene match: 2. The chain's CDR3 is CATSDDRGTYNEQFF. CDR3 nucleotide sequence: TGTGCCACCAGTGATGACAGGGGTACCTACAATGAGCAGTTCTTC.

Written as DNA, the CDR3 is TGTGCCTGGAGTCCACCGAACGAGTACCAAGAGACCCAGTACTTC. It is translated as CAWSPPNEYQETQYF. J is TRBJ2-5 and V is TRBV30, with no clear D. V was shortened by 2 bases and J by 0 bases, with 13 bases between the two germline ends. Germline V gives CDR1 GTSNPN, CDR2 SVGIG (reference sequence). The CDR3 contains 15 residues.

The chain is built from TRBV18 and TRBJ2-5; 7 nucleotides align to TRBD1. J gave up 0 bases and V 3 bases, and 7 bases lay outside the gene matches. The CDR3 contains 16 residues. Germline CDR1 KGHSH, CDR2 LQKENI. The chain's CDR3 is CASSPPGQNYQETQYF. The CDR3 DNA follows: TGTGCCAGCTCACCGCCGGGACAGAACTACCAAGAGACCCAGTACTTC. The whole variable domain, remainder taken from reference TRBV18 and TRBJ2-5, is NAGVMQNPRHLVRRRGQEARLRCSPMKGHSHVYWYRQLPEEGLKFMVYLQKENIIDESGMPKERFSAEFPKEGPSILRIQQVVRGDSAAYFCASSPPGQNYQETQYFGPGTRLLVL.

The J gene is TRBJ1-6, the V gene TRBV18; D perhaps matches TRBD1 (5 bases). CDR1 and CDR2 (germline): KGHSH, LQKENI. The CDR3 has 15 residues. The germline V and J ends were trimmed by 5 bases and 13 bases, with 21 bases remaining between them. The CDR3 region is CASSANRDSGGPLHF. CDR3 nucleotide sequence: TGTGCCAGCTCAGCGAACCGGGACTCCGGTGGGCCCCTCCACTTT.

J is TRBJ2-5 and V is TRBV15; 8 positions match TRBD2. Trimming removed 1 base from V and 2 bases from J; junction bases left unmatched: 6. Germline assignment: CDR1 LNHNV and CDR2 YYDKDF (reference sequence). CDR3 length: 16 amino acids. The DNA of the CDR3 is TGTGCCACCAGCAGAGGAGCGGGGGAGGTTCAAGAGACCCAGTACTTC. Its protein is CATSRGAGEVQETQYF.

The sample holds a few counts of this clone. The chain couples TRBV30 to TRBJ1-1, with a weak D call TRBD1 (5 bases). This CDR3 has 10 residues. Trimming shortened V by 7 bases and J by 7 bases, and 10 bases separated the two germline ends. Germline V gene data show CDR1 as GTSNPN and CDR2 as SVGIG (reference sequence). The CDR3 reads CASREIEAFF. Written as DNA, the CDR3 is TGTGCCTCCAGGGAAATTGAAGCTTTCTTT.

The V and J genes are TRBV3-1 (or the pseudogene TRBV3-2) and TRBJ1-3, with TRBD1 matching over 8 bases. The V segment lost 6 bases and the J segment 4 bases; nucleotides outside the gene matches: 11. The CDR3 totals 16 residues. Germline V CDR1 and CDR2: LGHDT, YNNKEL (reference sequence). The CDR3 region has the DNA TGTGCCAGCAGTACAGGCAGGGGGCTACTCGGAAACACCATATATTTT. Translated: CASSTGRGLLGNTIYF.

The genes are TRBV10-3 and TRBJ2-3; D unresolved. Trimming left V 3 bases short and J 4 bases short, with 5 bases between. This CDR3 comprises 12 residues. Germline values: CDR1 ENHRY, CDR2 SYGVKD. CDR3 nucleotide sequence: TGTGCCATCAGTGACCGGTCAGATACGCAGTATTTT. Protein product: CAISDRSDTQYF.

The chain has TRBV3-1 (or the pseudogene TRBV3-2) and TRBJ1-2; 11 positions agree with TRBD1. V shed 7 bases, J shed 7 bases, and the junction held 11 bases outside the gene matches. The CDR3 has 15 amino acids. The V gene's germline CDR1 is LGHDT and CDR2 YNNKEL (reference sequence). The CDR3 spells CASKSQGQGAGGYTF. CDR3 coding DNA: TGTGCCAGCAAGTCCCAAGGACAGGGGGCGGGTGGCTACACCTTC.

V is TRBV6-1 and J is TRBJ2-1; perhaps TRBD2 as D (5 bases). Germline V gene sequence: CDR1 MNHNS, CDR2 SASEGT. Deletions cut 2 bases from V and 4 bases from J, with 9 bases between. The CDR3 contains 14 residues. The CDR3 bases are TGTGCCAGCAGTGAAAGAGCGGTTTACAATGAGCAGTTCTTC. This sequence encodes CASSERAVYNEQFF.

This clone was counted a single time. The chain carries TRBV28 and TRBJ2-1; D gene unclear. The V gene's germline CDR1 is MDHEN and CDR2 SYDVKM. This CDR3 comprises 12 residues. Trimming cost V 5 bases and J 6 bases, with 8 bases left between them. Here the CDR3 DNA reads TGTGCCAGCAGTCTCTTATTCAATGAGCAGTTCTTC. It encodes CASSLLFNEQFF.